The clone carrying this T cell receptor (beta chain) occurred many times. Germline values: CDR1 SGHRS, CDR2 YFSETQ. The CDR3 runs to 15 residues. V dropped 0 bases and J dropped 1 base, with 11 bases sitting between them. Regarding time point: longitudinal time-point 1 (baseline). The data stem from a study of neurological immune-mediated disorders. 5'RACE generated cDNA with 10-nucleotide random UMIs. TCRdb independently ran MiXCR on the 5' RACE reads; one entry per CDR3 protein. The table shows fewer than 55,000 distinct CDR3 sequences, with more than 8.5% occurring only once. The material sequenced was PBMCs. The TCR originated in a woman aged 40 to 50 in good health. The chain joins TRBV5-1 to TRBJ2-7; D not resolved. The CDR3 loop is CASSLAVGPSYEQYF. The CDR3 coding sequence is TGCGCCAGCAGCTTGGCCGTGGGCCCGTCCTACGAGCAGTACTTC. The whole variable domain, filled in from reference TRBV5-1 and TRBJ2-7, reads KAGVTQTPRYLIKTRGQQVTLSCSPISGHRSVSWYQQTPGQGLQFLFEYFSETQRNKGNFPGRFSGRQFSNSRSEMNVSTLELGDSALYLCASSLAVGPSYEQYFGPGTRLTVT.